Presented here are 22 T cell receptor beta chains from one specimen sequenced in a study of glioma-infiltrating T cells after dendritic cell vaccination. Time point denoted: after dendritic cell vaccination, including at tumor progression/relapse. TCRdb's copy holds only in-frame clones and misses some; the assay was immunoSEQ multiplex PCR. In the table there are over 90,000 clones, less than 90% of which are singletons. Specimen: blood, collected after dendritic cell vaccination. The receptors derive from a human donor with glioblastoma.

J is TRBJ2-1 and V is TRBV25-1, with TRBD1 matching over 7 bases. Germline trimming cut 3 bases from V and 8 bases from J; bases unmatched to any gene: 7. The CDR3 sequence is 14 residues long. Germline assignment: CDR1 MGHDK and CDR2 SYGVNS. The CDR3 DNA reads as TGTGCCAGCAGTGAGAGCGGCAGGGGGTATGAGCAGTTCTTC. Residues: CASSESGRGYEQFF. The full variable domain, rest sourced from reference TRBV25-1 and TRBJ2-1, is EADIYQTPRYLVIGTGKKITLECSQTMGHDKMYWYQQDPGMELHLIHYSYGVNSTEKGDLSSESTVSRIRTEHFPLTLESARPSHTSQYLCASSESGRGYEQFFGPGTRLTVL.

The rearrangement uses TRBV7-9 and TRBJ2-3, with D perhaps TRBD2 (5 bases). Germline V CDR1 and CDR2: SEHNR, FQNEAQ (reference sequence). This CDR3 spans 16 amino acids. V was pared by 6 bases and J by 4 bases, with 20 bases between. This CDR3 is CASRSRGREKADTQYF. In DNA form, the CDR3 reads TGTGCCAGCAGGTCCCGAGGAAGGGAGAAGGCAGATACGCAGTATTTT.

This clone was picked up one time. The chain is built from TRBV13 and TRBJ1-2, with TRBD1 identical over 9 bases. There are 13 residues in the CDR3. The trim removed 5 bases at V and 5 bases at J, leaving 3 bases unmatched. Germline CDR1 and CDR2: PRHDT and FYEKMQ (reference sequence). CDR3 in amino acids: CASSEDRGYGYTF. CDR3 nucleotides: TGTGCCAGCAGCGAGGACAGGGGATATGGCTACACCTTC.

The rearrangement joins TRBV5-6 to TRBJ2-5; 7 nucleotides agree with TRBD1. V was pared by 0 bases and J by 2 bases, with 1 base of the junction left unmatched. CDR1 and CDR2 from the germline V gene are SGHDT and YYEEEE. The CDR3 totals 14 residues. The CDR3 reads CASSLVGQQETQYF. Written as DNA, the CDR3 is TGTGCCAGCAGCTTGGTGGGACAGCAAGAGACCCAGTACTTC.

This chain joins TRBV18 and TRBJ2-7; 12 nucleotides agree with TRBD1. The CDR3 spans 16 residues. The V and J ends lost 4 bases and 1 base, in that order; junction bases with no gene match: 5. Germline lookup yields CDR1 KGHSH and CDR2 LQKENI. The CDR3 protein is CASSLGGQGASYEQYF. The CDR3 DNA follows: TGTGCCAGCTCACTGGGGGGACAGGGGGCTTCCTACGAGCAGTACTTC.

This clone has a single count. This chain joins TRBV7-2 and TRBJ1-2; tentatively, D is TRBD1 (6 bases). The V gene's germline CDR1 is SGHTA and CDR2 FQGNSA. This CDR3 contains 13 residues. V lost 8 bases to trimming and J lost 2 bases, with 12 bases between them. CDR3 sequence reads: CASRPQGNYGYTF. The DNA for the CDR3 is TGTGCCAGCCGACCCCAGGGGAACTATGGCTACACCTTC.

This chain uses TRBV27 with TRBJ1-5, with a weak D call TRBD1 (6 bases). This CDR3 region has 13 residues. Per germline, CDR1 MNHEY and CDR2 SMNVEV (reference sequence). Trimming removed 7 bases at V and 4 bases at J, with 11 bases between. The CDR3 is CASTTQGNQPQHF. CDR3 bases: TGTGCCAGCACCACACAGGGTAATCAGCCCCAGCATTTT.

V is TRBV25-1 and J is TRBJ1-2; tentatively, D is TRBD1 (5 bases). The V gene's germline CDR1 is MGHDK and CDR2 SYGVNS. The length of the CDR3 is 14 residues. Trimming pared 5 bases from V and 2 bases from J, leaving 12 bases between. CDR3 protein: CASSSQGPNYGYTF. CDR3 DNA sequence: TGTGCCAGCAGTAGCCAGGGCCCCAACTATGGCTACACCTTC.

V and J are TRBV5-1 and TRBJ1-1, with 10 bases aligning to TRBD1. J lost 4 bases, V lost 6 bases, and 18 bases had no gene match. This CDR3 has 18 amino acids. Germline assignment: CDR1 SGHRS and CDR2 YFSETQ. CDR3 region: CASTLLPGTGAIGTEAFF. Here the CDR3 DNA reads TGCGCCAGCACCCTTCTACCCGGGACAGGGGCTATAGGCACTGAAGCTTTCTTT.

The chain is built from TRBV27 and TRBJ2-1; TRBD2 matches 8 bases. The CDR3 totals 17 residues. Per the germline V gene, CDR1 is MNHEY and CDR2 is SMNVEV (reference sequence). V was clipped by 8 bases and J by 3 bases; unmatched bases: 15. CDR3 sequence: CASSDGRGRELYNEQFF. The CDR3 nucleotides are TGTGCCAGCTCTGACGGGAGGGGTCGGGAACTCTACAATGAGCAGTTCTTC.

The rearrangement links TRBV7-2 to TRBJ2-7; 8 bases fit TRBD2. With V trimmed by 1 base and J by 3 bases, 5 bases remained unmatched. Germline assignment: CDR1 SGHTA and CDR2 FQGNSA. The CDR3 contains 15 residues. CDR3 nucleotide sequence: TGTGCCAGCAGCTTAGGAGCGGGGGCTGGCTACGAGCAGTACTTC. It codes for CASSLGAGAGYEQYF.

The chain employs TRBV5-8 and TRBJ2-3; a weak D match, TRBD2 (5 bases). This CDR3 has 16 residues. V was clipped by 0 bases and J by 0 bases, with 11 bases between them. CDR1 is SGHTS and CDR2 is YDEGEE in the germline V gene. This CDR3 reads CASSLAWRTSTDTQYF. DNA for the CDR3: TGTGCCAGCAGCTTGGCCTGGCGGACTAGCACAGATACGCAGTATTTT.

To note about this clone: One end of the junction does not line up with germline, which may come from a read error. The chain recombines TRBV7-7 with TRBJ2-7, with D tentatively TRBD1 (7 bases). Germline V gene lookup returns CDR1 SSHAT and CDR2 FNYEAQ (reference sequence). The CDR3 contains 17 residues. The CDR3 DNA reads as TGTGCTAGCAGCTTAGCGCGTAACCAGGGGGGATTCTACGAGCAGTACTTC. Its protein product is CASSLARNQGGFYEQYF.

The CDR3 is CASSGDDNEQFF. In DNA form, the CDR3 reads TGTGCCAGCAGCGGAGATGACAATGAGCAGTTCTTC. This chain links TRBV9 with TRBJ2-1; the D is unclear. The CDR3 runs 12 residues. Germline CDR1 reads SGDLS; CDR2 reads YYNGEE. The ends were cut back, 3 bases at V and 5 bases at J, with 6 bases in the middle.

This chain uses TRBV6-1 with TRBJ2-7; D may be TRBD1 (6 bases). Germline V lookup: CDR1 MNHNS, CDR2 SASEGT. The CDR3 is made up of 19 amino acids. V shed 0 bases and J shed 0 bases, with 21 bases lying between them. CDR3 residues: CASSEAGQGFVPSSYEQYF. Here the CDR3 DNA reads TGTGCCAGCAGTGAAGCGGGGCAGGGGTTCGTTCCAAGCTCCTACGAGCAGTACTTC.

The chain has TRBV7-9 and TRBJ1-2; D is possibly TRBD1 (5 bases). Germline CDR1 and CDR2: SEHNR and FQNEAQ (reference sequence). The V gene lost 2 bases and the J gene lost 6 bases, with 13 bases spanning the gap. The CDR3 consists of 14 residues. This CDR3 reads CASSLSRGSDGYTF. CDR3 nucleotides: TGTGCCAGCAGCTTAAGTCGGGGGTCGGATGGCTACACCTTC. Looking up the rest from reference TRBV7-9 and TRBJ1-2 gives the full variable domain: DTGVSQNPRHKITKRGQNVTFRCDPISEHNRLYWYRQTLGQGPEFLTYFQNEAQLEKSRLLSDRFSAERPKGSFSTLEIQRTEQGDSAMYLCASSLSRGSDGYTFGSGTRLTVV.

This clone occurred once. The V gene is TRBV5-5, the J gene TRBJ1-1, with 7 bases that match TRBD1. Germline lookup yields CDR1 SGHKS and CDR2 YYEKEE (reference sequence). V dropped 4 bases and J dropped 0; count of bases not matched to a gene: 9. The CDR3 spans 16 residues. The CDR3 spells CASSTWAGTVNTEAFF. The CDR3 DNA follows: TGTGCCAGCAGCACGTGGGCCGGGACAGTGAACACTGAAGCTTTCTTT.

V is TRBV5-1 and J is TRBJ2-1; 9 nucleotides agree with TRBD2. Trimming took 2 bases from V and 0 from J; bases not matched to a gene: 0. Germline-derived CDR1 and CDR2 are SGHRS and YFSETQ. This CDR3 region has 15 residues. CDR3 residues: CASSFSGGSYNEQFF. As DNA, the CDR3 is TGCGCCAGCAGCTTTAGCGGGGGCTCCTACAATGAGCAGTTCTTC.

This clone is a singleton in its sample. This chain connects TRBV5-6 to TRBJ1-1; unclear D gene. CDR3 length: 16 amino acids. The V end was cut by 3 bases, the J end by 3 bases, with 18 bases between. Germline V CDR1 and CDR2: SGHDT, YYEEEE. Written as DNA, the CDR3 is TGTGCCAGCAGCTGGTTTGGACTCGGAGGAGACACTGAAGCTTTCTTT. As protein: CASSWFGLGGDTEAFF.

The chain couples TRBV5-1 to TRBJ2-6; D gene uncertain. The V end lost 9 bases, the J end lost 0 bases, and 10 bases lay between the germline ends. This CDR3 is 14 amino acids long. Germline CDR1 and CDR2: SGHRS and YFSETQ. The CDR3 nucleotides are TGCGCCACCAGAGCTAACTCTGGGGCCAACGTCCTGACTTTC. This gives the protein CATRANSGANVLTF.

This clone was observed a handful of times. The chain has TRBV7-6 and TRBJ1-2; D possibly corresponds to TRBD1 (6 bases). CDR1 SGHVS and CDR2 FNYEAQ come from the germline V gene. CDR3 length: 13 amino acids. With 2 bases removed from V and 6 bases from J, the gap between germline ends came to 10 bases. CDR3 nucleotide sequence: TGTGCCAGCAGCTTAATGGCAGGGGATGGCTACACCTTC. It codes for CASSLMAGDGYTF.

V is TRBV9 and J is TRBJ2-3, with 7 bases matching TRBD1. CDR1 SGDLS and CDR2 YYNGEE come from the germline V gene. This CDR3 comprises 14 residues. With V trimmed by 4 bases and J by 3 bases, 5 bases remained unmatched. The CDR3 DNA reads as TGTGCCAGCAGCACCTCGGACAGGACAGATACGCAGTATTTT. Its protein product is CASSTSDRTDTQYF.